Below are 23 T cell receptor beta chains sequenced from a single sample in a study of T cell repertoires in cytomegalovirus infection. Antigens for these TCRs are unknown. TCRdb passed the reads through MiXCR, listing each CDR3 protein once. The repertoire has roughly 340,000 distinct CDR3 sequences, roughly 29% of them found once; the top ten carry over 15%. The material sequenced was cultured PBMCs, taken from culture after CMV antigen stimulation. These receptors were obtained from a human donor in good health (CMV status not recorded). Some clones in this sample may be carry-over from other donors' samples.

This clonotype has a handful of counts. This sequence joins TRBV7-8 and TRBJ1-3; no firm D call. The CDR3 consists of 13 residues. The germline gives CDR1 SGHVS, CDR2 FQNEAQ. The V end lost 5 bases, the J end lost 0 bases, and 5 bases lay between the germline ends. The DNA for the CDR3 is TGTGCCAGCAGCCACCACTCTGGAAACACCATATATTTT. Protein sequence: CASSHHSGNTIYF. Full variable domain (remainder filled in from reference TRBV7-8 and TRBJ1-3): GAGVSQSPRYKVAKRGQDVALRCDPISGHVSLFWYQQALGQGPEFLTYFQNEAQLDKSGLPSDRFFAERPEGSVSTLKIQRTQQEDSAVYLCASSHHSGNTIYFGEGSWLTVV.

The gene calls are TRBV28 and TRBJ2-4; D unclear. The CDR3 runs 13 residues. Trimming cost V 2 bases and J 14 bases, with 16 bases left between them. Per the germline V gene, CDR1 is MDHEN and CDR2 is SYDVKM. CDR3: CASSLIGRREEYF. DNA of the CDR3: TGTGCCAGCAGTTTAATCGGGCGACGAGAGGAGTACTTC.

The CDR3 nucleotides read TGTGCCAGCAGTTTAGGGTCGGGGTTGGGGATTCAGCCCCAGCATTTT. Amino acids: CASSLGSGLGIQPQHF. V and J are TRBV12-3 or TRBV12-4 and TRBJ1-5, with no clear D. V shed 1 base and J shed 6 bases, with 16 bases lying between them. The CDR3 extends over 16 amino acids.

This clonotype was observed a handful of times. V gene TRBV6-1 combines with J gene TRBJ1-6, with D tentatively TRBD1 (5 bases). Trimming cost V 3 bases and J 9 bases, with 15 bases left between them. This CDR3 is built from 15 residues. Germline V gene data show CDR1 as MNHNS and CDR2 as SASEGT. DNA for the CDR3: TGTGCCAGCAGTGAGTCACCTAGTAGGGGTTCACCCCTCCACTTT. It is translated as CASSESPSRGSPLHF.

V is TRBV4-2 and J is TRBJ2-7; D assignment may be TRBD1 or TRBD2 (5 bases each). The CDR3 consists of 13 residues. Germline V gene data show CDR1 as LGHNA and CDR2 as YNFKEQ. Between the trimmed V and J ends, which lost 4 bases and 7 bases, there was a span of 14 bases. This CDR3 reads CASSRAGSPEQYF. Written as DNA, the CDR3 is TGTGCCAGCAGCCGCGCAGGGAGCCCAGAGCAGTACTTC.

The chain couples TRBV29-1 to TRBJ2-1, with 9 bases aligning to TRBD2. From germline, CDR1 is SQVTM and CDR2 ANQGSEA. The CDR3 runs to 15 residues. V shed 2 bases, J shed 7 bases, and the junction held 9 bases outside the gene matches. The CDR3 loop is CSVEYAGGPGNEQFF. Here the CDR3 DNA reads TGCAGCGTTGAATATGCGGGAGGGCCAGGAAATGAGCAGTTCTTC.

For the CDR3, the DNA is TGCAGCGTTGAGCTAGGTCGGGCCGGCTACACCGGGGAGCTGTTTTTT. Translated: CSVELGRAGYTGELFF. The chain couples TRBV29-1 to TRBJ2-2, with unresolved D. The germline CDR1 and CDR2 sequences are SQVTM and ANQGSEA. Trimming took 3 bases from V and 3 from J, leaving 17 bases between them. The CDR3 is 16 residues long.

A few counts support this clonotype. The CDR3 DNA sequence: TGTGCCAGCAGTGAAGCGGGAAGGGGGGGGAACACTGAAGCTTTCTTT. It translates to CASSEAGRGGNTEAFF. The chain recombines TRBV6-1 with TRBJ1-1, with D possibly matching TRBD1 (6 bases). Trimming removed 0 bases at V and 1 base at J, with 12 bases between. Per the germline V gene, CDR1 is MNHNS and CDR2 is SASEGT. CDR3 size: 16 residues.

As regards this clonotype: The junction shows a germline mismatch at one end, possibly a read error. The chain links TRBV7-7 to TRBJ2-7; 8 bases fit TRBD1. There are 15 residues in the CDR3. CDR1 and CDR2 from the germline V gene are SSHAT and FNYEAQ (reference sequence). Here the CDR3 reads CASSSTGQGAAEQYF. The CDR3 DNA follows: TGTGCTAGCAGCTCAACGGGGCAGGGGGCTGCAGAGCAGTACTTC.

The rearrangement joins TRBV6-2 or TRBV6-3 to TRBJ1-1; no reliable D call. CDR3 size: 15 residues. Germline CDR1 and CDR2: MNHEY and SVGEGT. Trimming stripped 8 bases from V and 0 bases from J, with 16 bases between. As DNA, the CDR3 is TGTGCCAGCGGCCCTCCAATCCCAATGAACACTGAAGCTTTCTTT. Translation gives CASGPPIPMNTEAFF.

This clonotype has a single count. V gene TRBV28 combines with J gene TRBJ1-5; D remains unclear. This CDR3 contains 13 residues. The V gene lost 11 bases and the J gene lost 1 base, with 12 bases spanning the gap. Germline V CDR1 and CDR2: MDHEN, SYDVKM. The CDR3 nucleotides are TGTGCCTGCGGTAGTCAGAGCAATCAGCCCCAGCATTTT. This sequence encodes CACGSQSNQPQHF.

The rearrangement links TRBV28 to TRBJ2-1; the D gene is possibly TRBD2 (6 bases). Looked up from germline, CDR1 is MDHEN and CDR2 is SYDVKM. V dropped 2 bases and J dropped 6 bases, with 26 bases sitting between them. The CDR3 covers 19 residues. The CDR3 nucleotides are TGTGCCAGCAGTTTACTAGGGAAATGGGGGAGCGGGCCGGGCAATGAGCAGTTCTTC. Translated, it gives CASSLLGKWGSGPGNEQFF.

The gene calls are TRBV5-6 and TRBJ1-1; maybe TRBD1 (5 bases). This CDR3 contains 14 residues. The V and J ends lost 4 bases and 2 bases respectively, with 12 bases between them. Germline values: CDR1 SGHDT, CDR2 YYEEEE. Here the CDR3 reads CASSLLTVNTEAFF. The DNA of the CDR3 is TGTGCCAGCAGCCTGTTGACAGTCAACACTGAAGCTTTCTTT.

This chain joins TRBV28 and TRBJ1-4, with D possibly TRBD1 on 6 matching bases. The CDR3 has 14 residues. Trimming left V 6 bases short and J 4 bases short, with 12 bases between. The V gene's germline CDR1 is MDHEN and CDR2 SYDVKM. CDR3 region: CASRPGTSNEKLFF. The CDR3 DNA reads as TGTGCCAGCAGGCCCGGGACAAGTAATGAAAAACTGTTTTTT. Supplemented by reference TRBV28 and TRBJ1-4, the full variable domain reads DVKVTQSSRYLVKRTGEKVFLECVQDMDHENMFWYRQDPGLGLRLIYFSYDVKMKEKGDIPEGYSVSREKKERFSLILESASTNQTSMYLCASRPGTSNEKLFFGSGTQLSVL.

The table lists this clonotype with many counts. The chain joins TRBV12-3 or TRBV12-4 to TRBJ2-5, with D perhaps given as TRBD1 or TRBD2 (6 bases each). This CDR3 contains 18 residues. V was cut by 3 bases and J by 0 bases, with 20 bases left in between. CDR3 loop: CASSFPTGIGGYQETQYF. The CDR3 DNA is TGTGCCAGCAGTTTTCCTACAGGGATAGGGGGGTACCAAGAGACCCAGTACTTC.

The V gene is TRBV7-6, the J gene TRBJ2-7; D may be TRBD1 (6 bases). The CDR3 is made up of 11 amino acids. Trimming cost V 10 bases and J 6 bases, with 13 bases left between them. The germline V gene has CDR1 SGHVS and CDR2 FNYEAQ. CDR3 in amino acids: CATHRAAEQYF. CDR3 bases: TGTGCCACACACAGGGCCGCCGAGCAGTACTTC.

This sequence joins TRBV18 and TRBJ1-5; 7 nucleotides align to TRBD1. The V gene's germline CDR1 is KGHSH and CDR2 LQKENI. With 4 bases clipped from V and 5 bases from J, the junction kept 11 bases outside the gene matches. CDR3 length: 16 amino acids. The CDR3 protein is CASSLTGTDSDQPQHF. In DNA, the CDR3 is TGTGCCAGCTCACTGACCGGGACAGACAGTGATCAGCCCCAGCATTTT.

There are a few counts of this clonotype. This rearrangement joins TRBV4-1 to TRBJ2-3, with 9 bases lining up with TRBD2. This CDR3 has 17 residues. Trimming at V came to 0 bases and at J to 4 bases, leaving 8 bases not matched to a gene. Germline CDR1 and CDR2: MGHRA and YSYEKL. CDR3 sequence (DNA): TGCGCCAGCAGCCAAGATCTGGGCGGGGGGGAGGCAGATACGCAGTATTTT. It encodes CASSQDLGGGEADTQYF.

The chain is built from TRBV6-5 and TRBJ1-1; TRBD1 might be the D (6 bases). Deletions cut 6 bases from V and 3 bases from J, with 11 bases between. The CDR3 has 13 amino acids. Germline V gene lookup returns CDR1 MNHEY and CDR2 SVGAGI. CDR3 in amino acids: CASSRDTYTEAFF. The CDR3 DNA sequence: TGTGCCAGCAGCAGGGACACCTACACTGAAGCTTTCTTT.

There are a few counts of this clonotype. The germline gene is not matched at one end of the junction; a read error may be the cause. The V and J genes are TRBV7-7 and TRBJ2-2; 7 bases fit TRBD1. Germline CDR1 is SSHAT and CDR2 is FNYEAQ (reference sequence). This CDR3 has 16 residues. The CDR3 protein is CASSPTGLINTGELFF. CDR3 bases: TGTGCTAGCAGTCCGACAGGGCTAATCAACACCGGGGAGCTGTTTTTT.

This chain connects TRBV5-1 to TRBJ2-1; D is possibly TRBD2 (6 bases). CDR3 size: 14 residues. Trimming pared 6 bases from V and 3 bases from J, leaving 13 bases between. The germline V gene has CDR1 SGHRS and CDR2 YFSETQ. In DNA form, the CDR3 reads TGCGCCAGCACTTGGGCTAGCGTCTACAATGAGCAGTTCTTC. The encoded protein is CASTWASVYNEQFF.

The table lists this clonotype with a few counts. V and J are TRBV7-9 and TRBJ1-2; possibly TRBD1 for D (6 bases). V was cut by 0 bases and J by 5 bases, with 16 bases left in between. Germline-derived CDR1 and CDR2 are SEHNR and FQNEAQ (reference sequence). This CDR3 has 16 residues. Here the CDR3 DNA reads TGTGCCAGCAGCTTAGCGCTGGGGGGGCCTTATTATGGCTACACCTTC. The encoded protein is CASSLALGGPYYGYTF.

The chain has TRBV12-3 or TRBV12-4 and TRBJ2-7; unclear D gene. The CDR3 is 12 amino acids. V was clipped by 7 bases and J by 5 bases, with 12 bases between them. CDR3 DNA: TGTGCCAGCACCTCTCTTAGGAACGAGCAGTACTTC. Amino acid sequence: CASTSLRNEQYF.